Listed below are T cell receptor beta chains from one sample, sequenced in a study of blood T cell repertoires in COVID-19. Produced via immunoSEQ multiplex PCR; TCRdb's table is partial and in-frame only. The sample yields about 220,000 clones, roughly 80% seen once. Sequencing was performed on PBMCs or T cells enriched from blood (not recorded which). The receptors come from a woman aged 40 to 50 with acute COVID-19. CDR3s include the opening cysteine and the closing phenylalanine or tryptophan. D genes are given only for firm matches. Not every row has a clone size; where given, it reads once, few, many or a size class.

d_gene	v_gene	abundance	j_gene	CDR3nt	CDR3aa
-	TRBV7-3	once	TRBJ2-3	TGTGCCAGCAGCTTATCCGGACTGGGCACAGATACGCAGTATTTT	CASSLSGLGTDTQYF
-	TRBV6-4	-	TRBJ1-2	TGTGCCAGCAGCCCTGGGGGGGGCGCCTCCTATGGCTACACCTTC	CASSPGGGASYGYTF
-	TRBV9	-	TRBJ2-1	TGTGCCAGCAGCGTAGTGGGCAACTCCTACAATGAGCAGTTCTTC	CASSVVGNSYNEQFF
-	TRBV18	-	TRBJ1-2	TGTGCCAGCTCACCACCGGCCCTTAATGGCTACACCTTC	CASSPPALNGYTF
TRBD1	TRBV7-9	-	TRBJ1-2	TGTGCCACCATTGAGGACAGGGGAGGTGGCTACACCTTC	CATIEDRGGGYTF
-	TRBV5-1	-	TRBJ1-5	TGCGCCAGCAGCTTGGATGGGGGCGGGAGTCAGCCCCAGCATTTT	CASSLDGGGSQPQHF
-	TRBV30	-	TRBJ1-2	TGTGCCTGGAGTGCCCCCCGCGGGGGGGACTATGGCTACACCTTC	CAWSAPRGGDYGYTF
TRBD1	TRBV3-1/TRBV3-2	-	TRBJ1-2	TGTGCCAGCAGCCAATTGACAGGGGGCCGGGGCTACACCTTC	CASSQLTGGRGYTF
TRBD2	TRBV14	-	TRBJ2-1	TGTGCCAGCAGCCAAGGGCTGTCTAGCGGAAAAAGTGGTGAGCAGTTCTTC	CASSQGLSSGKSGEQFF
-	TRBV28	-	TRBJ2-2	TGTGCCAGCAGTCCCCTAGCCAGGGGAGTCGGGGAGCTGTTTTTT	CASSPLARGVGELFF
-	TRBV5-5	-	TRBJ2-1	TGTGCCAGCAGCTTTCGGGGAACCAGCTACAATGAGCAGTTCTTC	CASSFRGTSYNEQFF
-	TRBV7-2	-	TRBJ1-2	TGTGCCAGCAGCCCTAGGCGGGAGCGGTTGCGGGATGGCTACACCTTC	CASSPRRERLRDGYTF
TRBD1	TRBV4-1	-	TRBJ1-2	TGCGCCAGCAGCCAGATCGGGACAGACTATGGCTACACCTTC	CASSQIGTDYGYTF
TRBD1	TRBV18	-	TRBJ1-5	TGTGCCAGCTCACCTCCAGAGGAGGGGGCAGGTCAGCCCCAGCATTTT	CASSPPEEGAGQPQHF
TRBD2	TRBV4-1	-	TRBJ2-1	TGCGCCAGCAGCCAAGTTAGCGGGGGGACGGGTGAGCAGTTCTTC	CASSQVSGGTGEQFF
-	TRBV3-1/TRBV3-2	-	TRBJ2-2	TGTGCCAGCAGCCAACGACAGAAGAACACCGGGGAGCTGTTTTTT	CASSQRQKNTGELFF
-	TRBV5-1	-	TRBJ1-6	TGCGCCAGCAGCTTGTCCGGGAGTGGATCACCCCTCCACTTT	CASSLSGSGSPLHF
-	TRBV11-2	few	TRBJ1-1	TGTGCCAGCAGCAGAGGCAGATACCTGAACACTGAAGCTTTCTTT	CASSRGRYLNTEAFF
TRBD1	TRBV7-9	-	TRBJ2-7	TGTGCCAGCAGCTTGGGACAGGGGGACTACGAGCAGTACTTC	CASSLGQGDYEQYF
-	TRBV19	-	TRBJ2-3	TGTGCCAGTAGTATCGTAGGGCGGGGCACAGATACGCAGTATTTT	CASSIVGRGTDTQYF
-	TRBV5-5	-	TRBJ1-1	TGTGCCAGCAGCAGGGAGGCAAACTTGAACACTGAAGCTTTCTTT	CASSREANLNTEAFF
-	TRBV11-2	-	TRBJ2-5	TGTGCCAGCAGCTTAGTCCCCCCAGGGCGGACCCAGTACTTC	CASSLVPPGRTQYF
TRBD1	TRBV28	once	TRBJ2-2	TGTGCCAGCAGCACAGTGAAGGGGGCAGGAGAGCTGTTTTTT	CASSTVKGAGELFF
-	TRBV4-2	once	TRBJ2-3	TGTGCCAGTAGGTGGGGCAACCGCACAGATACGCAGTATTTT	CASRWGNRTDTQYF
TRBD1	TRBV12-3/TRBV12-4	-	TRBJ1-5	TGTGCCAGCAGTGACAGGGGTCAGCCCCAGCATTTT	CASSDRGQPQHF
TRBD1	TRBV11-2	-	TRBJ2-2	TGTGCCAGCAGACCATGGACAGGTCTAAACACCGGGGAGCTGTTTTTT	CASRPWTGLNTGELFF
TRBD2	TRBV5-1	-	TRBJ2-2	TGCGCCAGCAGCCCGGGACGGGAGGCCGGGGAGCTGTTTTTT	CASSPGREAGELFF
-	TRBV2	-	TRBJ2-5	TGTGCCGTATCCAGGGGGGCAGAGACCCAGTACTTC	CAVSRGAETQYF
TRBD2	TRBV28	-	TRBJ2-7	TGTGCCAGCAGTTCCTCGGAGGCTAGCGGACCCTCCTACGAGCAGTACTTC	CASSSSEASGPSYEQYF
-	TRBV6-5	-	TRBJ1-1	TGTGCCAGCAGTTACTCGGCAGGGCCCCGTGGAGCTTTCTTT	CASSYSAGPRGAFF
-	TRBV29-1	-	TRBJ1-2	TGCAGCGTTTCCGAGTACGAAGGCTACACCTTC	CSVSEYEGYTF
-	TRBV4-1	-	TRBJ1-1	TGCGCCAGCAGCCACGAGAGAAACACTGAAGCTTTCTTT	CASSHERNTEAFF
-	TRBV19	-	TRBJ1-1	TGTGCCAGTAGTATAAGGCAGGCGAACACTGAAGCTTTCTTT	CASSIRQANTEAFF
TRBD2	TRBV7-9	-	TRBJ2-1	TGTGCCAGCAGCTTCCCGGGAGGCTACAATGAGCAGTTCTTC	CASSFPGGYNEQFF
-	TRBV10-3	-	TRBJ1-1	TGTGCCATCGGGGGGGGCGCGGTGAACACTGAAGCTTTCTTT	CAIGGGAVNTEAFF
-	TRBV24-1	-	TRBJ1-5	TGTGCCACCAGTGATTCGGGCAGGGCAAGCAATCAGCCCCAGCATTTT	CATSDSGRASNQPQHF
TRBD2	TRBV4-2	once	TRBJ2-7	TGTGCCAGCAGCCCAGGCGGGACTACTCTCTACGAGCAGTACTTC	CASSPGGTTLYEQYF
-	TRBV4-3	once	TRBJ2-4	TGCGCCAGCAGCGCCGGGACAAGTGAACCGCAGTACTTC	CASSAGTSEPQYF